Here is one T cell receptor beta chain with its context. Its antigen is still unknown. Sequenced by immunoSEQ multiplex PCR; TCRdb stores in-frame clones only, minus some. This sample has about 180,000 clones; approximately 86% occur once, and the top ten carry roughly 2.7%. The entry originates in a study of cytomegalovirus exposure and HLA in healthy donors. Germline V gene data show CDR1 as SNHLY and CDR2 as FYNNEI. This CDR3 comprises 16 residues. V gave up 10 bases and J gave up 3 bases; unmatched junction bases: 13. Study results and caveats: The study recorded 150 to 200 TCR beta chains that were cytomegalovirus-associated.

The chain employs TRBV2 and TRBJ2-1; TRBD1 matches at 9 bases. The sequenced material came from PBMCs. This TCR was sampled from a man aged 18 to 29 in good health and CMV-seropositive. CDR3 region: CATKGKQGASYNEQFF. The CDR3 DNA is TGTGCCACCAAGGGGAAACAGGGGGCGAGCTACAATGAGCAGTTCTTC.